The present T cell receptor (beta chain) was sequenced within a study of cytomegalovirus exposure and HLA in healthy donors. About the research overall: Unique TCRs numbering around 85 million, obtained from HLA-typed donors, made up an early data release. The study's findings and limits: Among CMV-associated TCR beta chains, most appeared HLA-restricted in a later analysis.

The V end lost 4 bases, the J end lost 2 bases, and 18 bases lay between the germline ends. CDR1 MDHEN and CDR2 SYDVKM come from the germline V gene. This CDR3 region has 16 residues. This clone was found once. Its antigen is not known. PCR used 60 Vbeta primers and 13 Jbeta primers. Measured with immunoSEQ multiplex PCR; TCRdb has only the in-frame clones, and not every one. This table has 170,000 or so clones, less than 85% appearing once. The chain has TRBV28 and TRBJ2-7; D unclear. This TCR came from a man aged 18-30 years in good health and CMV-seronegative. The sequenced sample consisted of PBMCs. The CDR3, as DNA: TGTGCCAGCAGTTCGCGCCCCTCTCGAACGGCCTACGAGCAGTACTTC. This sequence encodes CASSSRPSRTAYEQYF.